This TCR beta chain was profiled in a study of blood T cell repertoires in COVID-19. Trimming took 3 bases from V and 4 from J, leaving 7 bases between them. This CDR3 spans 13 amino acids. Looked up from germline, CDR1 is LNHDA and CDR2 is SQIVND (reference sequence). Original analysis: Estimation of nucleated cell counts relied on the amplification of reference gene primers. Sequencing used immunoSEQ multiplex PCR; TCRdb keeps in-frame clones, though not all of them. For V, J and clone size, that table is used; D and trimming come from the DNA. The sample yields 150,000 to 200,000 clones, about 80% seen once.

The sample was peripheral blood. V is TRBV19 and J is TRBJ1-5; D is unclear. The receptor comes from a woman between 65 and 79 years old with acute or convalescent COVID-19. The CDR3 protein is CASSITWNQPQHF. As DNA, the CDR3 is TGTGCCAGTAGTATTACTTGGAATCAGCCCCAGCATTTT.